The T cell receptor beta chain described here comes from a study of T cells in narcolepsy. Study-level points and caveats: Reportedly, autoreactive clonotypes were serially detected in patients' blood but not controls'. Autoreactive HCRT-specific and TRIB2-specific clonotypes were marked in same-patient CSF-versus-blood CD4+ comparisons.

Note on this clone: Its cognate antigen is unknown.

Only in-frame clones appear in the TCRdb table, and some are missing; sequencing was by immunoSEQ multiplex PCR. This sample carries approximately 25,000 clones, roughly four fifths of them seen once, and the ten largest clones take about 1.3%. Trimming left V 1 base short and J 4 bases short, with 17 bases between. The CDR3 is 16 amino acids. Looked up from germline, CDR1 is SGHDT and CDR2 is YYEEEE. Sample: CD45RA- memory CD4+ T cells from PBMCs. This clonotype was obtained from a human donor with narcolepsy. This chain connects TRBV5-6 to TRBJ1-2, with D perhaps matching TRBD1 (5 bases). The CDR3 DNA reads as TGTGCCAGCAGCTTGCCGGGGCCCTCCTCCCTCTATGGCTACACCTTC. Translation gives CASSLPGPSSLYGYTF.